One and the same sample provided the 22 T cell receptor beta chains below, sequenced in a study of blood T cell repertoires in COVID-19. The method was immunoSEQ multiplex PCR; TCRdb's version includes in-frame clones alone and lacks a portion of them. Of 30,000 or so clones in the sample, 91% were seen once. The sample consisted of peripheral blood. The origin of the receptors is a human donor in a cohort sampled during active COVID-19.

The chain's CDR3 is CASSQFSGGLNTGELFF. The CDR3 DNA follows: TGTGCCAGCAGCCAATTTTCAGGTGGGCTGAACACCGGGGAGCTGTTTTTT. V gene TRBV3-1 (or the pseudogene TRBV3-2) combines with J gene TRBJ2-2, with unresolved D. This CDR3 is built from 17 residues. The ends were cut back, 2 bases at V and 1 base at J, with 14 bases in the middle. Germline CDR1 LGHDT, CDR2 YNNKEL (reference sequence).

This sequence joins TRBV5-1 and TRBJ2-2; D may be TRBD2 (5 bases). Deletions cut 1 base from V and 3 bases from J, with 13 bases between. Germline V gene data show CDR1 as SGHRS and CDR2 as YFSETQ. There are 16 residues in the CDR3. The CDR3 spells CASSLMRGRDTGELFF. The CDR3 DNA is TGCGCCAGCAGCTTGATGAGAGGGCGCGACACCGGGGAGCTGTTTTTT.

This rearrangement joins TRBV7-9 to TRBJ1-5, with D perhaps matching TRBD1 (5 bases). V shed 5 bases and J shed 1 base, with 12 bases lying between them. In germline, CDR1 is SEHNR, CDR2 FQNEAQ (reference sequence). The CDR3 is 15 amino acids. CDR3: CASSPTAGSNQPQHF. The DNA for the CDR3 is TGTGCCAGCAGCCCTACTGCAGGGAGCAATCAGCCCCAGCATTTT.

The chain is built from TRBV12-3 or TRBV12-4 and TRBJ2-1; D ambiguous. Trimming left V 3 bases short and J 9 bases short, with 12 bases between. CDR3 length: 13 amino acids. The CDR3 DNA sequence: TGTGCCAGCAGTTTCTCATCTAGTGGTGAGCAGTTCTTC. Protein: CASSFSSSGEQFF.

The chain's CDR3 is CASGSFETQYF. For the CDR3, the DNA is TGTGCTAGTGGCTCCTTCGAGACGCAGTATTTT. V gene TRBV12-5 combines with J gene TRBJ2-3; D remains unclear. V was pared by 6 bases and J by 9 bases, with 10 bases between. Germline-derived CDR1 and CDR2 are LGHNT and FRNRAP. This CDR3 has 11 residues.

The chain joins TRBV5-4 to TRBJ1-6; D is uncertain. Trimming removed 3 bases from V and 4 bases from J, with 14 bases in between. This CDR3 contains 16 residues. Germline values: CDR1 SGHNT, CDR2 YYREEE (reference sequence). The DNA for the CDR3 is TGTGCCAGCAGCTCAACAGCCTCACCTTATAATTCACCCCTCCACTTT. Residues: CASSSTASPYNSPLHF.

This CDR3 reads CASSKRDKYEQYV. CDR3 bases: TGTGCCAGCAGCAAACGGGACAAATACGAGCAGTACGTC. The chain uses TRBV21-1 and TRBJ2-7; the table's D call, TRBD1, was not checked against the DNA. TRBV21-1 is shown as a pseudogene. The CDR3 runs to 13 residues.

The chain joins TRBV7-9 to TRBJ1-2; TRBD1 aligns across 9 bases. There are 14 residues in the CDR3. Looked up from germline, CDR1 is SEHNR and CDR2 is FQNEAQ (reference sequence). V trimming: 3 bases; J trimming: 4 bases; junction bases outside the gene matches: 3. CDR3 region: CASSLDRGFYGYTF. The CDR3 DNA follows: TGTGCCAGCAGCTTGGACAGGGGATTCTATGGCTACACCTTC. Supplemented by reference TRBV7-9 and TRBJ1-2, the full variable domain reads DTGVSQNPRHKITKRGQNVTFRCDPISEHNRLYWYRQTLGQGPEFLTYFQNEAQLEKSRLLSDRFSAERPKGSFSTLEIQRTEQGDSAMYLCASSLDRGFYGYTFGSGTRLTVV.

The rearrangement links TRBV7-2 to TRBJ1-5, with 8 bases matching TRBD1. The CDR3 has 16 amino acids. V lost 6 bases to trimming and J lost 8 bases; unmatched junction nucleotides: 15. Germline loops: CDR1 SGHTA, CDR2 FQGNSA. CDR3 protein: CASSLVGTGVGEPQHF. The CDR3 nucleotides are TGTGCCAGCAGTCTGGTCGGGACAGGCGTAGGGGAGCCCCAGCATTTT.

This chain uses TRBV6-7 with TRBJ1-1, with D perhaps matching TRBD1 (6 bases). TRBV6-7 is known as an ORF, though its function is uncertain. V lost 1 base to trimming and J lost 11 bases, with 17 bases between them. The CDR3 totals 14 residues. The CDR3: CASSYCIEGGEAFF. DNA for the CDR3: TGTGCCAGCAGTTACTGTATCGAGGGGGGGGAGGCTTTCTTT.

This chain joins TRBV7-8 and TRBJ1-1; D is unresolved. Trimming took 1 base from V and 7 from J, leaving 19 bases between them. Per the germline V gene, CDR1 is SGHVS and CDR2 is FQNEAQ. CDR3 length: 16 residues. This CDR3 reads CASSLDRKGPEGEAFF. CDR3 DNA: TGTGCCAGCAGCTTAGATCGGAAAGGGCCTGAGGGTGAAGCTTTCTTT.

The CDR3 nucleotides are TGTGCCACCAGTGATTCTAACACAGATACGCAGTATTTT. Translating gives CATSDSNTDTQYF. V usage is TRBV24-1 and J usage is TRBJ2-3; unclear D gene. Germline V gene sequence: CDR1 KGHDR, CDR2 SFDVKD. This CDR3 spans 13 amino acids. Trimming pared 2 bases from V and 2 bases from J, leaving 4 bases between.

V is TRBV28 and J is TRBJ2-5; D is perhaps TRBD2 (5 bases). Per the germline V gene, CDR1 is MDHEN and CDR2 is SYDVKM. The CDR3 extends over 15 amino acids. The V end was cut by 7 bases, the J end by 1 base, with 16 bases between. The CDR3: CASTRGGTSQETQYF. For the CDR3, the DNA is TGTGCCAGCACGCGAGGAGGCACATCCCAAGAGACCCAGTACTTC.

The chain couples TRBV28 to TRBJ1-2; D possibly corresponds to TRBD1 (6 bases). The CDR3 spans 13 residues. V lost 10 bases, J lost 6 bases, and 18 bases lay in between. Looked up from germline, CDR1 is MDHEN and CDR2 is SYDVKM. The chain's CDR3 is CATGPRQVHGYTF. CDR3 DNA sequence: TGTGCCACTGGACCTCGACAGGTCCATGGCTACACCTTC.

Written as DNA, the CDR3 is TGTGCCAGCTCACGAGCGGACGGCAATGAAAAACTGTTTTTT. Translated: CASSRADGNEKLFF. The V gene is TRBV18, the J gene TRBJ1-4; D is undetermined. Germline V CDR1 and CDR2: KGHSH, LQKENI. V was cut by 4 bases and J by 5 bases, with 11 bases left in between. The CDR3 extends over 14 amino acids.

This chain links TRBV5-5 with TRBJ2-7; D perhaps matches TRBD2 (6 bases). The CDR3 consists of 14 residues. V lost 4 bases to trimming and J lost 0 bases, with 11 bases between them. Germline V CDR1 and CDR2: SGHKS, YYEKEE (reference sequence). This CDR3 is CASSPDGSSYEQYV. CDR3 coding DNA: TGTGCCAGCAGCCCGGACGGGAGCTCCTACGAGCAGTACGTC.

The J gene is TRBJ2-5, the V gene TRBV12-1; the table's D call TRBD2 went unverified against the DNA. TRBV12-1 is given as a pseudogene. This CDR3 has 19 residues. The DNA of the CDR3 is TGTGCCAGCAGCTTTCCCTGGCTAGCGGGGGTAAGGGAACAAGAGACCCAGTACTTC. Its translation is CASSFPWLAGVREQETQYF.

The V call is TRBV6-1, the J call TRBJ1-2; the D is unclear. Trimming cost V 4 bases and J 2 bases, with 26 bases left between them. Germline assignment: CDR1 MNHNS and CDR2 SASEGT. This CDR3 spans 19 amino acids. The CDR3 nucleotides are TGTGCCAGCAGTGCCGAGCCAGCTGCTCTGACAATCCTCAACTATGGCTACACCTTC. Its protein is CASSAEPAALTILNYGYTF.

The CDR3 bases are TGTGCCAGCAGTTATAAGCGGGCCCCCTACGAGCAGTACGTC. Protein: CASSYKRAPYEQYV. The V and J genes are TRBV6-5 and TRBJ2-7, with D possibly TRBD2 on 6 matching bases. Between the trimmed V and J ends, which lost 3 bases and 2 bases, there was a span of 11 bases. Per the germline V gene, CDR1 is MNHEY and CDR2 is SVGAGI. CDR3 size: 14 residues.

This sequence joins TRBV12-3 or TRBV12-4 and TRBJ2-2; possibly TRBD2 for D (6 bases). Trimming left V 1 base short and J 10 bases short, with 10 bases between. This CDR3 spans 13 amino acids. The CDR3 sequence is CASSLDGGTELFF. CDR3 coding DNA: TGTGCCAGCAGTTTAGACGGCGGGACGGAGCTGTTTTTT.

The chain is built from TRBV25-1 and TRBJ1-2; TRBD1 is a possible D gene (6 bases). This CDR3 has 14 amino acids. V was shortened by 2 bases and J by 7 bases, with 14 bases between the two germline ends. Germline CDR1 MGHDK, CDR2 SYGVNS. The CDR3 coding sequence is TGTGCCAGCAGTGAACTCCAGGGGCTGGGTGGCTACACCTTC. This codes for CASSELQGLGGYTF.

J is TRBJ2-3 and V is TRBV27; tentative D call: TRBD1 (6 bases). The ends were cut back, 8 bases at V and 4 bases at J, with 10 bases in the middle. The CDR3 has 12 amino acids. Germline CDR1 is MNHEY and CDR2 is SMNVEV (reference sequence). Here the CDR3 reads CASWTAPDTQYF. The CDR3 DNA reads TGTGCCAGCTGGACAGCTCCAGATACGCAGTATTTT.